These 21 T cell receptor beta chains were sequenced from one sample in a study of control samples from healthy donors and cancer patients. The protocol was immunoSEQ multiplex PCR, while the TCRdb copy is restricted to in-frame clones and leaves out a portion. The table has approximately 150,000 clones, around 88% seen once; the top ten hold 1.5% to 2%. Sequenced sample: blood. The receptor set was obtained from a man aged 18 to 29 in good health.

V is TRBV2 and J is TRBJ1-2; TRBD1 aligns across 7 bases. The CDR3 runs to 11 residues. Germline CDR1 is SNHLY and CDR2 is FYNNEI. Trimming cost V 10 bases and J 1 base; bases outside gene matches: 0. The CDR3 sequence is CANRGNYGYTF. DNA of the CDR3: TGTGCCAACAGGGGTAACTATGGCTACACCTTC.

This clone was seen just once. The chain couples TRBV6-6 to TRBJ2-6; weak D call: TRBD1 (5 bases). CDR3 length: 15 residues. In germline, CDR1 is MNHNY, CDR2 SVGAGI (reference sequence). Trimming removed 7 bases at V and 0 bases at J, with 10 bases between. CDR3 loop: CASNQGDSGANVLTF. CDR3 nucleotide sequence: TGTGCCAGCAACCAAGGGGACTCTGGGGCCAACGTCCTGACTTTC.

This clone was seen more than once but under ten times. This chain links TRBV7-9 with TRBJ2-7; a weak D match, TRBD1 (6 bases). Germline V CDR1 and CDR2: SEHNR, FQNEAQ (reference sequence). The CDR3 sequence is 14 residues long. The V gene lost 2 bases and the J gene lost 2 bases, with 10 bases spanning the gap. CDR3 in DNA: TGTGCCAGCAGCTTACCCCAGGGGACCTACGAGCAGTACTTC. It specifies CASSLPQGTYEQYF.

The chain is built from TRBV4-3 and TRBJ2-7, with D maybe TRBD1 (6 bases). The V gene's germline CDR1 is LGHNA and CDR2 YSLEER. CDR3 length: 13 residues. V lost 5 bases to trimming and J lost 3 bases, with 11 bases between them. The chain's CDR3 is CASSARGGYEQYF. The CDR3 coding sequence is TGCGCCAGCAGCGCCAGAGGGGGCTACGAGCAGTACTTC.

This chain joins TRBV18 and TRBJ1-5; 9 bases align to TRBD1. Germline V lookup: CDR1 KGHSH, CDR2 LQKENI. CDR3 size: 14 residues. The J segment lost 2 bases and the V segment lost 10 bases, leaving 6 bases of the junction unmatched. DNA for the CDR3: TGTGCCACATCCCGGGACAGGGGCAATCAGCCCCAGCATTTT. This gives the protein CATSRDRGNQPQHF.

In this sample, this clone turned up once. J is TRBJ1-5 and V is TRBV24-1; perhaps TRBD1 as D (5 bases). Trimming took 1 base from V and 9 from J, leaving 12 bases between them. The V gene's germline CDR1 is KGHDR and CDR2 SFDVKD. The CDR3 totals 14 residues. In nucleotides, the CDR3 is TGTGCCACCAGTGATTTTACGGTCCAGGGGCCCCAGCATTTT. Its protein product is CATSDFTVQGPQHF.

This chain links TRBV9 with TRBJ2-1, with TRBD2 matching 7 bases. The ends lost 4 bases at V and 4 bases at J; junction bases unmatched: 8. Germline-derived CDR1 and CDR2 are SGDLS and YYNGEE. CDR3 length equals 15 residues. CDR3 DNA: TGTGCCAGCAGCAGAAGCGGGACCGAATACAATGAGCAGTTCTTC. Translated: CASSRSGTEYNEQFF.

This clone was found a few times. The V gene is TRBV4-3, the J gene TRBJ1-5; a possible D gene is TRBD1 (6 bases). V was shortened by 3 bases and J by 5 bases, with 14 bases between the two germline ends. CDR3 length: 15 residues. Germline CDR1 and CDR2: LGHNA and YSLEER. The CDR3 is CASSQGTGYDQPQHF. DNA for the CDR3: TGCGCCAGCAGCCAGGGAACAGGGTATGATCAGCCCCAGCATTTT.

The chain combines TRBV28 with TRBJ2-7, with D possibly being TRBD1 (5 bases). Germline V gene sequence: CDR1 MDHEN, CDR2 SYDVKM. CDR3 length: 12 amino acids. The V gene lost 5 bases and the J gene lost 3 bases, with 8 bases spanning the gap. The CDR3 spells CASSRRDYEQYF. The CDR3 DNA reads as TGTGCCAGCAGTCGCAGGGACTACGAGCAGTACTTC.

CDR3 in DNA: TGTGCCAGCAGCTCCCAAACAGGAAACACCGGGGAGCTGTTTTTT. This translates into CASSSQTGNTGELFF. This rearrangement joins TRBV7-2 to TRBJ2-2; tentatively, D is TRBD1 (5 bases). CDR1 SGHTA and CDR2 FQGNSA come from the germline V gene. CDR3 length: 15 amino acids. V was cut by 4 bases and J by 2 bases, with 11 bases left in between.

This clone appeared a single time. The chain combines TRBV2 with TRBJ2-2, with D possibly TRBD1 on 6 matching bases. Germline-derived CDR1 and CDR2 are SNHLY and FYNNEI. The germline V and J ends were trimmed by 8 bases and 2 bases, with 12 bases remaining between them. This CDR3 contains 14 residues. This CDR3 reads CASGGQSNTGELFF. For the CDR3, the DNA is TGTGCCAGCGGAGGACAGAGCAACACCGGGGAGCTGTTTTTT.

The CDR3 here is CASSLGGEGYGYTF. Here the CDR3 DNA reads TGTGCCAGCAGCTTAGGAGGGGAGGGCTATGGCTACACCTTC. The chain joins TRBV7-2 to TRBJ1-2; D possibly corresponds to TRBD1 (5 bases). This CDR3 has 14 residues. Germline V lookup: CDR1 SGHTA, CDR2 FQGNSA. The V end was cut by 1 base, the J end by 4 bases, with 10 bases between. Full variable domain (missing parts from reference TRBV7-2 and TRBJ1-2): GAGVSQSPSNKVTEKGKDVELRCDPISGHTALYWYRQSLGQGLEFLIYFQGNSAPDKSGLPSDRFSAERTGGSVSTLTIQRTQQEDSAVYLCASSLGGEGYGYTFGSGTRLTVV.

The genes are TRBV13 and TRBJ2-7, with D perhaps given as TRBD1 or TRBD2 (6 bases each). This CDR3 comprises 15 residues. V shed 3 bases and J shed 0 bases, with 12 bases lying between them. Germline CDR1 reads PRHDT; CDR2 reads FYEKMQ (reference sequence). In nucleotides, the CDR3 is TGTGCCAGCAGCTTGAAAGGGGGGAGCTCCTACGAGCAGTACTTC. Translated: CASSLKGGSSYEQYF. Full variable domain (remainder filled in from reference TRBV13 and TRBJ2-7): AAGVIQSPRHLIKEKRETATLKCYPIPRHDTVYWYQQGPGQDPQFLISFYEKMQSDKGSIPDRFSAQQFSDYHSELNMSSLELGDSALYFCASSLKGGSSYEQYFGPGTRLTVT.

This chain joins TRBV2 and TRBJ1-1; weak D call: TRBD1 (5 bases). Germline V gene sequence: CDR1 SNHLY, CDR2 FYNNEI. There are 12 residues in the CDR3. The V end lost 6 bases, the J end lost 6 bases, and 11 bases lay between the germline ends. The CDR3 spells CASSAGFAEAFF. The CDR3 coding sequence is TGTGCCAGCAGCGCAGGGTTTGCTGAAGCTTTCTTT.

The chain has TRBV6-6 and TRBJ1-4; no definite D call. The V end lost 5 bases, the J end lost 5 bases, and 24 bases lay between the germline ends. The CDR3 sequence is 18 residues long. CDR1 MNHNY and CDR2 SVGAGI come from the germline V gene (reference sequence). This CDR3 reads CASSLTTQLSLSNEKLFF. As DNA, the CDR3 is TGTGCCAGCAGTCTGACGACCCAATTGTCCCTCTCAAATGAAAAACTGTTTTTT.

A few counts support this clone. The CDR3: CAWRVGDQPQHF. CDR3 nucleotides: TGTGCCTGGAGAGTGGGGGATCAGCCCCAGCATTTT. The J gene is TRBJ1-5, the V gene TRBV30; tentatively, D is TRBD1 (5 bases). Per the germline V gene, CDR1 is GTSNPN and CDR2 is SVGIG (reference sequence). The CDR3 runs to 12 residues. Trimming removed 3 bases from V and 5 bases from J, with 8 bases in between.

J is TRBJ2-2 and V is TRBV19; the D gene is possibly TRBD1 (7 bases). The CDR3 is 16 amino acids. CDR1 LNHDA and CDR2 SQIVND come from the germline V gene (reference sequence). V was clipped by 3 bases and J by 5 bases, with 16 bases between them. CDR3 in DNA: TGTGCCAGTAGTATGCGGGGACAGCGCGGGACCGGGGAGCTGTTTTTT. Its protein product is CASSMRGQRGTGELFF.

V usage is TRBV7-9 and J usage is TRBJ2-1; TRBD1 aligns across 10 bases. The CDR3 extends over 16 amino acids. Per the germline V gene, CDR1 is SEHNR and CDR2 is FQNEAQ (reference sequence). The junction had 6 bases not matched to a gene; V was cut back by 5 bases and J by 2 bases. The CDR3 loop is CASSASGTGAYNEQFF. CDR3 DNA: TGTGCCAGCAGCGCCTCCGGGACAGGGGCCTACAATGAGCAGTTCTTC. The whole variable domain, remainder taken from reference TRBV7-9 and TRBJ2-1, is DTGVSQNPRHKITKRGQNVTFRCDPISEHNRLYWYRQTLGQGPEFLTYFQNEAQLEKSRLLSDRFSAERPKGSFSTLEIQRTEQGDSAMYLCASSASGTGAYNEQFFGPGTRLTVL.

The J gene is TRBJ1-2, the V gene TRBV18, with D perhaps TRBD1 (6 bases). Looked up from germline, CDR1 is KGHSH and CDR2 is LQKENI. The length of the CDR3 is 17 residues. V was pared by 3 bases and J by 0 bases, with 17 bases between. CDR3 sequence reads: CASSPFPGTSSNYGYTF. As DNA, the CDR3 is TGTGCCAGCTCACCTTTTCCCGGGACATCCTCTAACTATGGCTACACCTTC.

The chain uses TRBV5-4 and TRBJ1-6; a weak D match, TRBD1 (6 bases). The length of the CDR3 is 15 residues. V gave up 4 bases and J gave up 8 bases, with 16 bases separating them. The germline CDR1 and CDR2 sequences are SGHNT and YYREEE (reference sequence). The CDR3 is CASSPAGQGYSPLHF. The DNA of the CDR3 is TGTGCCAGCAGCCCCGCGGGCCAGGGGTATTCACCCCTCCACTTT.

In DNA, the CDR3 is TGTGCCAGCAGCGTAGAGAGGGGGGACACCGGGGAGCTGTTTTTT. Protein: CASSVERGDTGELFF. The chain couples TRBV9 to TRBJ2-2; either TRBD1 or TRBD2 may supply D (6 bases each). V dropped 0 bases and J dropped 3 bases, with 9 bases sitting between them. The germline gives CDR1 SGDLS, CDR2 YYNGEE. This CDR3 has 15 residues.